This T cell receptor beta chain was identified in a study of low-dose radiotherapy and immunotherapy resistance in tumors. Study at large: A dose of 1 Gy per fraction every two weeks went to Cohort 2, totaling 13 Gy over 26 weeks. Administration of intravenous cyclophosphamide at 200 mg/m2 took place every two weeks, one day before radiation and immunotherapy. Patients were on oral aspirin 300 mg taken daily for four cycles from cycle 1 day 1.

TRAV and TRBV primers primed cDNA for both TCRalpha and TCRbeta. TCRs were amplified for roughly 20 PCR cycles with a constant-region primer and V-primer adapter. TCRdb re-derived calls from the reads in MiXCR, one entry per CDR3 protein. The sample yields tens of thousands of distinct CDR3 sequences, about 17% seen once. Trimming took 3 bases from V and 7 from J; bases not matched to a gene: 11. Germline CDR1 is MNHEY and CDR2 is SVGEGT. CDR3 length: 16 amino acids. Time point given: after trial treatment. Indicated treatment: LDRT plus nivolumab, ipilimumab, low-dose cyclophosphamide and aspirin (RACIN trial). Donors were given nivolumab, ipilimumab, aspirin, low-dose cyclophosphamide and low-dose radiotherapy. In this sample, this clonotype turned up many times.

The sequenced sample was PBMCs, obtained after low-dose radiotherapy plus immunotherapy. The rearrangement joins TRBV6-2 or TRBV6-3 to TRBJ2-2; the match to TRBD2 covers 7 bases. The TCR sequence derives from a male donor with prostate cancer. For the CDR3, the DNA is TGTGCCAGCAGTTATCGGGCCGGGAGGAATTTCGGGGAGCTGTTTTTT. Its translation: CASSYRAGRNFGELFF.